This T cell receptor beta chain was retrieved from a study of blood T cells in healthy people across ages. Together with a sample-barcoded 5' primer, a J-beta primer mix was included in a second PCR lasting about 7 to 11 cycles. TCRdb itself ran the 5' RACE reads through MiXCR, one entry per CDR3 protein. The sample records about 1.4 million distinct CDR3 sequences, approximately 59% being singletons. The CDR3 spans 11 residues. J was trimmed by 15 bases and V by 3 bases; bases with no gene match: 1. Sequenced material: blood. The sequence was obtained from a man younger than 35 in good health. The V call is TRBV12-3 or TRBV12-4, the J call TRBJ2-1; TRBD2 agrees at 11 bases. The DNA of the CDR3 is TGTGCCAGCAGTTTCGGGACTAGCGGGTTCTTC. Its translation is CASSFGTSGFF.